This T cell receptor (beta chain) was identified during a study of PD-1 blockade in classical Hodgkin lymphoma. The study's findings and limits: TCR diversity at baseline was reported to be reduced in newly diagnosed patients relative to healthy donors. Nothing has yet pinned down what causes the repertoire differences, possibly disease activity or prior therapy.

Of note for this clone: Antigen specificity is unknown.

Per germline, CDR1 MRHNA and CDR2 SNTAGT. V was pared by 4 bases and J by 2 bases, with 11 bases of the junction left unmatched. The CDR3 totals 18 residues. The repertoire was sequenced with immunoSEQ multiplex PCR; TCRdb's copy has only in-frame clones and lacks some. The sample has under 20,000 clones, roughly 87% seen once. Specified time point: newly diagnosed, previously untreated cHL patient sample. Comparison came from newly diagnosed, untreated classical Hodgkin lymphoma PBMCs. The receptor was derived from a human donor with classical Hodgkin lymphoma. What was sequenced was peripheral blood mononuclear cells (PBMCs). The V and J genes are TRBV6-4 and TRBJ1-2; TRBD1 matches at 12 bases. CDR3 sequence (DNA): TGTGCCAGCAGTGTTGCCTACGGGACAGGGGGCGCGAACTATGGCTACACCTTC. Residues: CASSVAYGTGGANYGYTF.